This T cell receptor (beta chain) was found in a study of shared clonotypes between healthy human individuals. CDR1 is GTSNPN, CDR2 SVGIG, per germline (reference sequence). Trimming stripped 5 bases from V and 8 bases from J, with 15 bases between. CDR3 length equals 13 residues. Produced via immunoSEQ multiplex PCR; TCRdb's table is partial and in-frame only. The top ten hold approximately 12% of the sample, which has under 600,000 clones, 60% to 80% seen once. Donors comprised healthy HIV-negative adults lacking recent acute infections or vaccinations. The receptor was derived from a middle-aged woman in good health. Some clones in this sample may be carry-over from other donors' samples. The gene calls are TRBV30 and TRBJ2-2; tentatively, D is TRBD1 (5 bases). Input material: PBMCs. CDR3 nucleotides: TGTGCCTGGGAGCAGGGCCTGGTTGGGGAGCTGTTTTTT. Translation: CAWEQGLVGELFF.